Only a few counts were recorded for the clone carrying this T cell receptor beta chain. Germline-derived CDR1 and CDR2 are SQVTM and ANQGSEA. The CDR3 covers 16 residues. The ends lost 7 bases at V and 4 bases at J; junction bases unmatched: 16. This entry belongs to a study of T cell repertoires in cytomegalovirus infection. One entry per CDR3 protein, called by TCRdb with MiXCR from the reads. The repertoire includes about 600,000 distinct CDR3 sequences, 20% to 25% of them detected once, and approximately 8.2% sits in the top ten. The sample taken for sequencing was CD8+ T cells from PBMCs. This TCR came from a human donor in good health (CMV status not recorded). Some clones in this sample may be carry-over from other donors' samples. V and J are TRBV29-1 and TRBJ2-1; 7 bases are a match to TRBD2. The CDR3 nucleotides are TGCAGCGCTAGTGGGGGGGGGACTCCGCTTTACAATGAGCAGTTCTTC. It is translated as CSASGGGTPLYNEQFF.